The TCR beta chain described here comes from a study of OX40 agonist ivuxolimab in advanced cancers. V was clipped by 3 bases and J by 8 bases; unmatched bases: 5. In germline, CDR1 is SGDLS, CDR2 YYNGEE. This CDR3 region has 16 residues. General study findings and limits: At 0.1 to 3.0 mg/kg, CD4+ and CD8+ blood T cells expanded clonally by week 6.

Autoimmune disease history or systemic immunosuppression was exclusionary. Peripheral blood came from all dose cohorts at three timepoints. The data were produced by immunoSEQ multiplex PCR, yet TCRdb's version contains in-frame clones alone and is incomplete. Of 55,000 to 95,000 clones in the sample, 88% are singletons; the top ten hold 2.5% to 3%. Remarks on this clone: What it binds is not known.

The TCR comes from an adult with an advanced solid tumor such as melanoma, head and neck, liver or kidney cancer. The chain combines TRBV9 with TRBJ2-2; 15 nucleotides align to TRBD2. The sample was CD4+ or CD8+ T cells sorted from blood, taken in a trial of the OX40 agonist ivuxolimab. This chain's CDR3 is CASSEGLAGGRGELFF. As DNA, the CDR3 is TGTGCCAGCAGCGAAGGACTAGCGGGGGGGCGAGGGGAGCTGTTTTTT. The full variable domain, rest sourced from reference TRBV9 and TRBJ2-2, is DSGVTQTPKHLITATGQRVTLRCSPRSGDLSVYWYQQSLDQGLQFLIQYYNGEERAKGNILERFSAQQFPDLHSELNLSSLELGDSALYFCASSEGLAGGRGELFFGEGSRLTVL.